This T cell receptor beta chain appears in the sequencing data of a study of blood T cell repertoires in COVID-19. Study-level background: Acute-phase and convalescent COVID-19 samples originated in the United States, Italy and Spain.

The authors' processing: The assay estimated nucleated cells by amplifying reference gene primers. Produced via immunoSEQ multiplex PCR; TCRdb's table is partial and in-frame only. That table gives V, J and clone size, and the DNA gave D and trimming. The sample consists of roughly 200,000 clones, roughly 81% of them appearing once. Those enrolled in Seattle joined during active infection and were followed longitudinally afterward. In germline, CDR1 is MNHEY, CDR2 SVGEGT. Trimming pared 4 bases from V and 3 bases from J, leaving 8 bases between. The CDR3 contains 13 residues. The receptor's source is a woman older than 75 with COVID-19, enrolled during active disease. Material: peripheral blood. This sequence joins TRBV6-2 or TRBV6-3 and TRBJ2-3; D remains ambiguous. The CDR3 region is CASSLGVTDTQYF. CDR3 in DNA: TGTGCCAGCAGTTTGGGCGTTACAGATACGCAGTATTTT.